The present entry profiles one TCR beta chain with its context. The antigen remains unidentified. Template switching created a universal primer site, and the cDNA included unique molecular identifiers. TCRdb reanalysed the 5' RACE reads using MiXCR and keeps one entry per CDR3 protein. Of 650,000 to 750,000 distinct CDR3 sequences listed, 21% are singletons. This sample stems from a study of identical twins. Study findings and constraints: Out-of-frame alpha sequences that twins shared showed excess low generation probability. Fewer insertions marked abundant cord blood beta clonotypes; young adult naive trended weakly, memory not at all.

V was trimmed by 5 bases and J by 4 bases, leaving 21 bases between them. Germline values: CDR1 ENHRY, CDR2 SYGVKD. The CDR3 contains 17 residues. The data were also submitted as part of a second study, on T cells expressing NK-cell markers. That report adds: In the group of eight sequenced donors, seven were HCMV-seropositive and one was seronegative.

The chain links TRBV10-3 to TRBJ1-5; D is unresolved. Sequenced input: PBMCs. The receptor comes from a woman aged 18-29 years in good health. DNA for the CDR3: TGTGCCATCAGTCCCGGGCCGGGGTTGCGAGGAAATCAGCCCCAGCATTTT. It yields the protein CAISPGPGLRGNQPQHF.